Listed here are 23 T cell receptor beta chains from one sample, sequenced in a study of glioma-infiltrating T cells after dendritic cell vaccination. Assay: immunoSEQ multiplex PCR; the TCRdb copy retains only in-frame clones and omits some. The sample holds about 82,000 clones, about 90% seen once. The sequenced sample was blood, obtained before dendritic cell vaccination. Receptors were obtained from a human donor with glioblastoma.

The chain combines TRBV5-1 with TRBJ1-3; D may be TRBD1 (6 bases). The CDR3 loop spans 16 amino acids. With 3 bases removed from V and 0 bases from J, the gap between germline ends came to 13 bases. Germline-derived CDR1 and CDR2 are SGHRS and YFSETQ. CDR3 sequence: CASSSGGLNSGNTIYF. CDR3 sequence (DNA): TGCGCCAGCAGCTCTGGGGGCCTTAACTCTGGAAACACCATATATTTT.

This rearrangement joins TRBV11-3 to TRBJ2-7; D perhaps matches TRBD2 (6 bases). Germline CDR1 SGHNT, CDR2 YENEEA. V dropped 5 bases and J dropped 7 bases, with 21 bases sitting between them. There are 15 residues in the CDR3. The CDR3 DNA is TGTGCCAGCAGCCCAGGCACGGGAGTCGGTCGGGAGCAGTACTTC. Encoded protein: CASSPGTGVGREQYF.

The chain is built from TRBV6-1 and TRBJ2-3, with 11 bases matching TRBD2. The CDR3 loop spans 14 amino acids. Germline CDR1 is MNHNS and CDR2 is SASEGT. V was clipped by 7 bases and J by 6 bases; unmatched bases: 6. The CDR3 here is CASISGGAGDTQYF. CDR3 nucleotides: TGTGCCAGCATTAGCGGGGGGGCCGGGGATACGCAGTATTTT.

The rearrangement links TRBV7-2 to TRBJ2-6; a weak D match, TRBD2 (6 bases). The V gene lost 4 bases and the J gene lost 2 bases, with 15 bases spanning the gap. This CDR3 is built from 17 residues. CDR1 and CDR2 from the germline V gene are SGHTA and FQGNSA. The chain's CDR3 is CASSWGVRGTGANVLTF. CDR3 DNA: TGTGCCAGCAGCTGGGGGGTACGGGGAACTGGGGCCAACGTCCTGACTTTC.

V is TRBV19 and J is TRBJ1-1; TRBD1 matches 8 bases. J gave up 5 bases and V 3 bases, and 11 bases lay outside the gene matches. The CDR3 runs to 16 residues. In germline, CDR1 is LNHDA, CDR2 SQIVND (reference sequence). The CDR3 loop reads CASSISRGLDVTEAFF. For the CDR3, the DNA is TGTGCCAGTAGTATCAGCAGGGGGCTGGATGTAACTGAAGCTTTCTTT. The complete variable domain, with remaining parts taken from reference TRBV19 and TRBJ1-1, reads DGGITQSPKYLFRKEGQNVTLSCEQNLNHDAMYWYRQDPGQGLRLIYYSQIVNDFQKGDIAEGYSVSREKKESFPLTVTSAQKNPTAFYLCASSISRGLDVTEAFFGQGTRLTVV.

The chain carries TRBV4-2 and TRBJ1-2; D might be TRBD1 (5 bases). The CDR3 is 15 amino acids. CDR1 is LGHNA and CDR2 is YNFKEQ in the germline V gene. Trimming shortened V by 3 bases and J by 4 bases, and 15 bases separated the two germline ends. CDR3 nucleotides: TGTGCCAGCAGCCAGGGCGTGGGGGGGGGCTATGGCTACACCTTC. Its protein is CASSQGVGGGYGYTF.

The chain joins TRBV5-1 to TRBJ2-4, with 7 bases fitting TRBD1. The CDR3 consists of 17 residues. Germline CDR1 is SGHRS and CDR2 is YFSETQ. Trimming at V came to 4 bases and at J to 0 bases, leaving 10 bases not matched to a gene. The CDR3 loop reads CASSPETGLIAKNIQYF. In DNA, the CDR3 is TGCGCCAGCAGCCCCGAGACAGGGTTAATAGCCAAAAACATTCAGTACTTC.

The gene calls are TRBV18 and TRBJ2-2, with unresolved D. The germline V gene encodes CDR1 KGHSH and CDR2 LQKENI. The V and J ends lost 0 bases and 6 bases respectively, with 5 bases between them. The CDR3 is made up of 13 amino acids. The CDR3, as DNA: TGTGCCAGCTCACCACCAGAGTCCGGGGAGCTGTTTTTT. Residues: CASSPPESGELFF.

The rearrangement links TRBV6-4 to TRBJ2-2, with TRBD1 identical over 7 bases. This CDR3 is 14 amino acids long. The germline CDR1 and CDR2 sequences are MRHNA and SNTAGT. V shed 6 bases and J 1 base; nucleotides not matched to a gene: 2. In DNA, the CDR3 is TGTGCCAGCAGGAGGGGGCAGAACACCGGGGAGCTGTTTTTT. This encodes CASRRGQNTGELFF.

The CDR3 DNA reads TGTGCCAGCAGCTTAGATCGTATAACCCGTGCGGGGAACATTCAGTACTTC. Translation: CASSLDRITRAGNIQYF. V gene TRBV11-2 combines with J gene TRBJ2-4, with D possibly matching TRBD2 (6 bases). The CDR3 length is 17 residues. V was shortened by 0 bases and J by 7 bases, with 19 bases between the two germline ends. Germline-derived CDR1 and CDR2 are SGHAT and FQNNGV. Full variable domain (missing parts from reference TRBV11-2 and TRBJ2-4): EAGVAQSPRYKIIEKRQSVAFWCNPISGHATLYWYQQILGQGPKLLIQFQNNGVVDDSQLPKDRFSAERLKGVDSTLKIQPAKLEDSAVYLCASSLDRITRAGNIQYFGAGTRLSVL.

The chain combines TRBV12-5 with TRBJ2-3, with 8 bases lining up with TRBD1. The V gene end was trimmed by 3 bases and the J gene end by 4 bases; junction bases not matched to a gene: 3. CDR1 is LGHNT, CDR2 FRNRAP, per germline. CDR3 size: 14 residues. Here the CDR3 DNA reads TGTGCTAGTGGTTTAGGACAGGGCGCAGATACGCAGTATTTT. Translation: CASGLGQGADTQYF.

This chain connects TRBV5-6 to TRBJ2-5; 7 bases line up with TRBD2. The V and J ends lost 0 bases and 1 base, in that order; junction bases with no gene match: 9. Germline V gene data show CDR1 as SGHDT and CDR2 as YYEEEE. This CDR3 has 17 amino acids. The CDR3 reads CASSLGVGRGTQETQYF. Here the CDR3 DNA reads TGTGCCAGCAGCTTGGGGGTGGGGCGGGGGACCCAAGAGACCCAGTACTTC.

DNA of the CDR3: TGTGCCAGCAGTCGGGGGACCGGGGAGCTGTTTTTT. This gives the protein CASSRGTGELFF. V is TRBV6-5 and J is TRBJ2-2, with D perhaps TRBD2 (6 bases). Trimming stripped 5 bases from V and 5 bases from J, with 6 bases between. This CDR3 region has 12 residues. Per the germline V gene, CDR1 is MNHEY and CDR2 is SVGAGI.

In its sample, this clone was seen once. The J gene is TRBJ1-1, the V gene TRBV5-1; possible D gene TRBD1, 5 bases. Trimming stripped 0 bases from V and 4 bases from J, with 19 bases between. Germline-derived CDR1 and CDR2 are SGHRS and YFSETQ. The CDR3 length is 17 residues. CDR3 nucleotide sequence: TGCGCCAGCAGCTTGGATCCCTTCCGGGGCGGGGGCACTGAAGCTTTCTTT. Translated: CASSLDPFRGGGTEAFF.

The rearrangement links TRBV7-8 to TRBJ2-1; TRBD1 might be the D (5 bases). With 0 bases removed from V and 9 bases from J, the gap between germline ends came to 12 bases. The CDR3 is 14 residues long. Germline lookup yields CDR1 SGHVS and CDR2 FQNEAQ. The CDR3, as DNA: TGTGCCAGCAGCTTAGCCGGTAGGGGTGGTGAGCAGTTCTTC. Translated: CASSLAGRGGEQFF.

The chain is built from TRBV10-3 and TRBJ1-3; D unresolved. The CDR3 is 12 residues long. Germline assignment: CDR1 ENHRY and CDR2 SYGVKD. V lost 6 bases, J lost 11 bases, and 14 bases lay in between. CDR3 sequence reads: CAISQTVPAIYF. The CDR3, as DNA: TGTGCCATCAGCCAAACAGTGCCAGCCATATATTTT.

The rearrangement links TRBV7-9 to TRBJ1-2; the D gene is possibly TRBD1 (6 bases). CDR1 is SEHNR and CDR2 is FQNEAQ in the germline V gene (reference sequence). V was trimmed by 5 bases and J by 8 bases, leaving 18 bases between them. The CDR3 sequence is 14 residues long. The CDR3 reads CASSLEVQGRGYTF. Written as DNA, the CDR3 is TGTGCCAGCAGCCTCGAGGTACAGGGTAGAGGCTACACCTTC.

V and J are TRBV5-8 and TRBJ1-4; D is uncertain. V was cut by 0 bases and J by 0 bases, with 9 bases left in between. The CDR3 loop spans 16 amino acids. Germline-derived CDR1 and CDR2 are SGHTS and YDEGEE. This chain's CDR3 is CASSLVPVATNEKLFF. The DNA of the CDR3 is TGTGCCAGCAGCTTGGTCCCAGTGGCAACTAATGAAAAACTGTTTTTT.

The chain has TRBV11-2 and TRBJ1-2; tentative D call: TRBD1 (5 bases). Trimming pared 4 bases from V and 3 bases from J, leaving 12 bases between. Germline V gene lookup returns CDR1 SGHAT and CDR2 FQNNGV. The CDR3 runs 14 residues. The chain's CDR3 is CASSSGGGDYGYTF. In DNA, the CDR3 is TGTGCCAGCAGCTCAGGTGGAGGGGACTATGGCTACACCTTC.

Details on this clone: Other DNA sequences from this sample encode an identical CDR3 as well. This chain connects TRBV19 to TRBJ1-6; the D gene is possibly TRBD1 (5 bases). The V gene's germline CDR1 is LNHDA and CDR2 SQIVND (reference sequence). The CDR3 loop spans 15 amino acids. Trimming took off 5 bases at V and 6 bases at J, with 14 bases between the two ends. Written as DNA, the CDR3 is TGTGCCAGTAGTTCGGGGGGTCTCAGTAATTCACCCCTCCACTTT. Translating gives CASSSGGLSNSPLHF.

V and J are TRBV30 and TRBJ2-7, with a possible D match to TRBD2 (5 bases). Germline values: CDR1 GTSNPN, CDR2 SVGIG (reference sequence). V was cut by 1 base and J by 2 bases, with 18 bases left in between. This CDR3 comprises 16 residues. CDR3 bases: TGTGCCTGGAGTGGACCGACGGGGAGAACGCCCTACGAGCAGTACTTC. Residues: CAWSGPTGRTPYEQYF.

V is TRBV9 and J is TRBJ2-7, with a weak D call TRBD1 (6 bases). Germline V gives CDR1 SGDLS, CDR2 YYNGEE. This CDR3 has 16 residues. The V end lost 2 bases, the J end lost 2 bases, and 17 bases lay between the germline ends. CDR3 sequence reads: CASSVSPQDRAYEQYF. For the CDR3, the DNA is TGTGCCAGCAGCGTCTCCCCCCAGGACAGAGCCTACGAGCAGTACTTC.

Comments on this clone: Other DNA sequences in the sample encode the same CDR3. The chain carries TRBV6-6 and TRBJ2-7; 8 positions match TRBD1. The CDR3 length is 12 residues. Trimming removed 7 bases from V and 6 bases from J; junction bases left unmatched: 5. CDR1 and CDR2 (germline): MNHNY, SVGAGI (reference sequence). The CDR3: CASTRGQREQYF. CDR3 nucleotides: TGTGCCAGCACCAGGGGGCAACGCGAGCAGTACTTC.